Included here is one TCR beta chain sequence, with context. It lacks a known antigen. There are no base qualities to consult, and no much larger clone falls within one base. The cohort was made up of approximately 670 healthy bone marrow donors. Cohort members were all nominally healthy when sampled, although unrecorded immune exposures were likely present. The donor was CMV seropositive and was included in the group of approximately 310 seropositive cohort members. A peripheral blood sample was provided by each donor, and peripheral blood mononuclear cells were used for TCR beta sequencing. The Qiagen DNeasy Blood Extraction Kit was used to extract genomic DNA from the blood cell samples. This entry comes from a study of cytomegalovirus exposure and HLA in healthy donors (dated by TCRdb to 2016 to 2017). Broadly, across the study: An earlier analysis of 550 to 700 of the donors reported 250 to 350 Gb of sequence data and 117 million unique TCR beta sequences from 150 million to 200 million T cells. The study aimed to test whether signatures of past pathogen exposure could be identified by cataloging public T cell receptors. A later analysis re-examined previously published TCR beta repertoires from just over 650 donors and added high-resolution HLA genotyping to investigate patterns of TCR occurrence. To predict cytomegalovirus infection status, the study combined high-throughput TCR immunosequencing, statistical association of individual TCRs with disease status, and machine learning. Both class I and class II loci were covered by HLA typing, at four-digit resolution. An early release covering roughly 600 HLA-typed donors comprised about 290 gigabases of sequencing data and tens of millions of unique TCR sequences. Of the 350 to 450 genotyped donors, 75% to 85% were placed in the genetic ancestry cluster associated with self-reported Caucasian donors. All discovery cohort repertoires had been generated on a single sequencing platform. The study profiled the T cell repertoires of hundreds of subjects by immunosequencing and related them to cytomegalovirus serostatus. Donor age, sex, ethnicity and CMV serostatus were collected together with the repertoire data. Rather than using new phenotypic data, the later analysis identified candidate immune exposures from TCR beta sequences and from how often those sequences occurred across donors. About five DR-DQ haplotypes were treated as single units for association and clustering because of strong linkage in the cohort. Typing coverage differed by locus: A, B, C, DRB1 and DQB1 were typed in about 629-640 donors, DQA1 in 500 to 550, DPA1 in roughly 590, and DPB1 in 472. Among 300 to 500 genotyped donors of the cohort, an average of approximately 200,000 unique TCR beta nucleotide sequences was sequenced per donor, of which 15% to 20% were non-productive. In addition to the first cohort of 500 to 850 subjects, a separate validation cohort of around 110 different subjects was used. A later genetic analysis took genome-wide SNP genotypes for about 65% of the 666 donors and used that subset as a discovery cohort. In an earlier analysis of over 550 of the donors, high-throughput TCR beta sequencing was used to judge whether each TCR beta V gene segment behaved as functional or pseudogenic.

The study at large found these results: The authors suggested that the approach could potentially be generalized to other disease states and immunological phenotypes. Correlated functional status among segregating V segments might reflect linkage disequilibrium, but an unknown experimental factor could not be ruled out. Immune exposure information for the cohort was limited to CMV serostatus. Three of the identified cytomegalovirus-associated TCR beta chains were confirmed in vitro to be specific for cytomegalovirus antigens. The earlier analysis of approximately 560 of the donors excluded about 16 rarely observed V segments, including chromosome 9 orphons, because counts were too low. According to a later analysis, TCR association rates differed among HLA loci, with DRB1 alleles showing the most associated TCRs and HLA-C alleles showing the fewest. A later analysis found that HLA-associated TCR beta chains were more clonally expanded and had lower generation probabilities than equally common non-associated chains. The sequencing pipeline was judged likely to have produced a cluster of highly shared sequence variants as a technical artifact. A total of fewer than 200 TCR beta chains were listed by the study as associated with cytomegalovirus. In a later analysis, around 15,000 TCR beta sequences were associated with specific HLA alleles at a false discovery rate of 0.05. A later genetic analysis associated a missense DCLRE1C variant with V-gene and J-gene trimming of TCR beta chains, and an independent cohort replicated the association. In both the original and validation cohorts, the classifier was reported to diagnose cytomegalovirus status with high specificity and sensitivity. According to a later genetic analysis, donors in an Asian-associated ancestry cluster had fewer N-insertions in productive TCRs than the approximately 650-donor mean. In an earlier analysis of approximately 590 of the donors, most TCR beta V segments were observed in productive rearrangements about 90% or about 30% of the time, broadly matching IMGT annotations. When HLA alleles, especially DR and DQ, strongly co-occurred, attributing TCR associations to individual alleles was difficult. A further reported finding was that TCR beta sequences accurately predicted the HLA-A and HLA-B alleles for most subjects in the first cohort. Most TCR sequences were observed very rarely across donors, whereas some public TCRs were present in many individuals. Presence/absence analyses assumed roughly uniform sequencing depth across donors, an assumption that may not hold. Because HLA typing was unavailable for some donors at each locus, only the typed subset was used in association tests. Several of the top co-occurrence clusters appeared to be linked to parvovirus B19, influenza, CMV and Epstein-Barr virus, according to a later analysis. In a later analysis, most CMV-associated TCR beta chains were found to appear HLA-restricted, with HLA associations seemingly driven largely by CMV exposure. Only TCR beta chains were sequenced in this cohort, and the absence of alpha or paired-chain data limited detectable features.

Receptor amplification or capture employed the immunoSEQ multiplex PCR assay. The multiplex PCR relied on a mix of 60 forward primers for TCR Vbeta segments and 13 reverse primers for TCR Jbeta segments. The CDR3 region of rearranged TCR beta genes was amplified from genomic DNA with a multiplex PCR assay. The Illumina HiSeq System was used to sequence the amplified TCR beta libraries as 87-base-pair reads. Per the original workflow: A later analysis tallied 75 million to 95 million unique TCR beta chains across the 666 repertoires, and roughly 11 million of those chains were shared by two or more donors. A nearest-neighbor algorithm error-corrected the raw reads and collapsed the reads into unique sequences, merging closely related sequences to remove PCR and sequencing errors. V, D and J gene segments were assigned by aligning CDR3 sequences to IMGT reference sequences. For a sequence to be retained, a match of at least six nucleotides was required to both a V gene segment and a J gene segment. Rearrangements were called productive when the CDR3 lacked stop codons and stayed in frame with V and J; all others were non-productive. CDR3 was defined by IMGT convention, running from the second conserved V-encoded cysteine to the conserved J-encoded phenylalanine. In an earlier analysis of roughly 580 of the donors, sequences lacking an unambiguous match to a single V gene segment were excluded. In an earlier analysis of approximately 560 of the donors, a V segment was called functional when productive rearrangements were above 56.7%, and segregating when the standard deviation between donors exceeded 5%. A statistical classification framework was built for diagnosing cytomegalovirus status from the catalog of TCR beta chain sequences. In a later analysis, TCR nucleotide sequences were compared against IMGT/GENE-DB human TR gene sequences so that V and J genes could be assigned. Using the TCRdist pipeline, a later analysis assigned CDR3 sequences along with most-parsimonious VDJ recombination scenarios. In a later analysis, every TCR beta chain was defined by the combination of its CDR3 amino acid sequence and its V-gene family, and reads without a unique V-gene family were dropped. To address suspected cross-contamination and a sequencing artifact, a later analysis removed several hundred highly shared, low-generation-probability nucleotide sequences. In a later analysis, a clonal expansion index for each public chain was calculated from normalized within-repertoire ranks of inferred template counts. In a later analysis, generation probabilities were computed using a VDJ recombination model fitted to out-of-frame rearrangements, and the results were checked against IGoR. A later analysis scored TCR-TCR, TCR-HLA and TCR-CMV co-occurrence with hypergeometric tests, applying a repertoire-size bias correction to TCR pairs. In a later analysis, false discovery rates were estimated by permuting HLA or CMV assignments 20 times. In a later analysis, co-occurring TCRs were grouped using DBSCAN, and TCRdist sequence similarity was added for clustering within HLA-allele-positive subsets. Repertoires with fewer than 30,000 or more than 120,000 public chains, plus five repertoires with anomalous nucleotide sharing, were excluded from co-occurrence clustering. As stored in TCRdb, this immuneACCESS dataset retains in-frame rearrangements with V and J assigned. A fraction of the clones does not appear; measured against another copy, unresolved V genes explain less than half of the discrepancy, and the remainder lacks a known reason. V, J and clone size reflect that table, while D and trimming were determined from the DNA. This sample lists 130,000 to 150,000 clones; almost 80% were detected once. In total, the top ten clones hold 6.5% to 8% of the sample.

Sequenced input: PBMCs. This receptor was taken from a woman between 35 and 50 years old in good health and CMV-seropositive.

The CDR3 loop reads CASSLRGGWNEQFF. The sequence in DNA is TGTGCCAGCAGCCTACGGGGGGGCTGGAATGAGCAGTTCTTC. The rearrangement combines TRBV7-9 with TRBJ2-1; 8 bases in between match TRBD2. The CDR3 covers 14 residues, taking in both the cysteine and the phenylalanine. The only DNA kept is the CDR3, 42 bases in frame from the first base. Looking up the germline V gene (reference sequence) yields CDR1 SEHNR and CDR2 FQNEAQ. After removal of 5 bases from V and 7 bases from J, the junction retains 7 bases not matched to a gene. Beyond the CDR3, the reference TRBV7-9 and TRBJ2-1 genes provide the residues; the full variable domain reads: DTGVSQNPRHKITKRGQNVTFRCDPISEHNRLYWYRQTLGQGPEFLTYFQNEAQLEKSRLLSDRFSAERPKGSFSTLEIQRTEQGDSAMYLCASSLRGGWNEQFFGPGTRLTVL.